This T cell receptor beta chain was captured in a study of T-cell memory formation after mild COVID-19. Study overall: TCR clusters were mostly confined to one donor each.

The junction had 11 bases not matched to a gene; V was cut back by 2 bases and J by 9 bases. There are 16 residues in the CDR3. MiXCR, applied by TCRdb to the 5' RACE reads, yields one record per CDR3 protein. The sample carries about 200,000 distinct CDR3 sequences, 9.5% recorded once. This clonotype was seen more than once but under ten times. The sample was PBMCs or a T cell subset sorted from them (not recorded which). This sequence originates from a man between 18 and 29 years old who had mild COVID-19 (a few samples of this study predate the infection). Cell type and time point are not known. The chain has TRBV12-3 or TRBV12-4 and TRBJ2-1; the match to TRBD1 covers 9 bases. The CDR3 region has the DNA TGTGCCAGCAGTTTAAACCGGGACAGGGTGCGTCGTGAGCAGTTCTTC. The encoded protein is CASSLNRDRVRREQFF.